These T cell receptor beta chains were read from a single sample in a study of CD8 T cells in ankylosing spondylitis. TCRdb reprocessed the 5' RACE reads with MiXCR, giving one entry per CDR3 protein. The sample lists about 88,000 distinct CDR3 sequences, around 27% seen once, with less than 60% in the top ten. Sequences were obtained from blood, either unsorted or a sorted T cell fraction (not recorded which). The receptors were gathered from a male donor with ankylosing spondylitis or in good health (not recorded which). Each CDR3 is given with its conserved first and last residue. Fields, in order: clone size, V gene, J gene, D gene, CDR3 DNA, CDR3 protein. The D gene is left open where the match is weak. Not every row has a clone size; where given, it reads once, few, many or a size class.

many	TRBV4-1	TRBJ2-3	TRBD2	TGCGCCAGCAGCCCCTGGACTAGCGGGAGAACAGATACGCAGTATTTT	CASSPWTSGRTDTQYF
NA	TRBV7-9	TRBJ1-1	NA	TGTGCCAGCAGCGCCATCTCGATGAGGCTCTTCAAAGCTTTCTTT	CASSAISMRLFKAFF
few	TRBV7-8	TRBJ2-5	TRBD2	TGTGCCAGCAGCCACGGGGGGGGAGAGACCCAGTACTTC	CASSHGGGETQYF
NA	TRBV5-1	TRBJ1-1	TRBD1	TGCGCCAGCAGCTCAGACCTACAGGGGGTTGAAGCTTTCTTT	CASSSDLQGVEAFF
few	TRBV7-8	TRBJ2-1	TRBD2	TGTGCCAGCAGCTTAAAACTAGCGGGGTACAATGAGCAGTTCTTC	CASSLKLAGYNEQFF
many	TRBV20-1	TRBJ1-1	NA	TGCACTGCGGGGCAAAAGAACACTGAAGCTTTCTTT	CTAGQKNTEAFF
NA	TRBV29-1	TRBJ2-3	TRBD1	TGCAGCGTTCCTGGGACAGGGCCACGGGATACGCAGTATTTT	CSVPGTGPRDTQYF
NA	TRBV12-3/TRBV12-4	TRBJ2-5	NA	TGTGCCAGCAGAAGGGGGTACCAAGAGACCCAGTACTTC	CASRRGYQETQYF
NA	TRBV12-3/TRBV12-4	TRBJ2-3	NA	TGTGCCAGCAGTTTAGCAAGACGTAGCCTTTCTCTGGAAGATACGCAGTATTTT	CASSLARRSLSLEDTQYF
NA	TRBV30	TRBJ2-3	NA	TGTGCCTGGAGTGGGATTAGCACAGATACGCAGTATTTT	CAWSGISTDTQYF
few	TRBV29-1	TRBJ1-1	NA	TGCAGCGTTGAACGCCAGAACACTGAAGCTTTCTTT	CSVERQNTEAFF
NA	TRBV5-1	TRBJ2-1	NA	TGCGCCAGCAGCTCGGCGGCCCCCTACAATGAGCAGTTCTTC	CASSSAAPYNEQFF
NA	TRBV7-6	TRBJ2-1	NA	TGTGCCAGCAGCTTATACGGGGGCTCGAGAAACAATGAGCAGTTCTTC	CASSLYGGSRNNEQFF
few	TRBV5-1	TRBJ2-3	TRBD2	TGCGCCAGCAGCATGACTAGCGGGACCACAGATACGCAGTATTTT	CASSMTSGTTDTQYF
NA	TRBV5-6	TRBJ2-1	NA	TGTGCCAGCAGCTTCGCCGTTAGCATTGGCGATGAGCAGTTCTTC	CASSFAVSIGDEQFF
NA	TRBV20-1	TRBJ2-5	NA	TGCAGTGCCCGAAGCCCAGCAGAGACCCAGTACTTC	CSARSPAETQYF
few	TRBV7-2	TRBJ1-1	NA	TGTGCCAGCAGACCTTATACTGAAGCTTTCTTT	CASRPYTEAFF
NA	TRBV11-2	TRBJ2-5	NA	TGTGCCAGCAGCTTAGCTGTCTCAGGGTCTTGGGAGACCCAGTACTTC	CASSLAVSGSWETQYF
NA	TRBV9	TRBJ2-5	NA	TGTGCCAGCAGCGTATCGTCGACCAGGGAAGAGACCCAGTACTTC	CASSVSSTREETQYF
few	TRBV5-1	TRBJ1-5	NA	TGCGCCAGCAGCTTGGGACCTCAAAATCAGCCCCAGCATTTT	CASSLGPQNQPQHF
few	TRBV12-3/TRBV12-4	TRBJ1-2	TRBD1	TGTGCCAGCAGTTTCTCGGGACAGGGGTTTCGCGGCTACACCTTC	CASSFSGQGFRGYTF
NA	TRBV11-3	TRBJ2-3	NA	TGTGCCAGCAGCCTGAGGTACCTTCCCACAGATACGCAGTATTTT	CASSLRYLPTDTQYF
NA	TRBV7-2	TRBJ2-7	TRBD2	TGTGCCAGCAGCTTAAATGGGGCTAGCGGAGCCTACGAGCAGTACTTC	CASSLNGASGAYEQYF
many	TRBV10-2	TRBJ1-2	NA	TGCGCCAGCAGTGAATCCGGGGACGGCTACACCTTC	CASSESGDGYTF
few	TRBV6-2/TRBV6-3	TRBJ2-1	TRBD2	TGTGCCAGCAGTTACATAGCGGGGTCTAATGAGCAGTTCTTC	CASSYIAGSNEQFF
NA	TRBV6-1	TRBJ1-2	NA	TGTGCCAGCAGGTCTACAGGGCGCCCCGGCTACACCTTC	CASRSTGRPGYTF
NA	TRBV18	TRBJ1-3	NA	TGTGCCAGCTCACCACGGCAGGATAGCTCTGGAAACACCATATATTTT	CASSPRQDSSGNTIYF
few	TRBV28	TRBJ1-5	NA	TGTGCCAGCAGTTTATCAGGGCAGGGCGGAAGCCAGCCCCAGCATTTT	CASSLSGQGGSQPQHF
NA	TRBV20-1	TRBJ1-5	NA	TGCAGTGCTAGAGGGCGGGGCTGGATTGTGCCCCAGCATTTT	CSARGRGWIVPQHF
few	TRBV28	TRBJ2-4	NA	TGTGCCAGCAGTTTAATAGTAGCCAAAAACATTCAGTACTTC	CASSLIVAKNIQYF
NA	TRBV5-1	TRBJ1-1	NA	TGCGCCAGCAGCTCACATCTCGGATCTAACACTGAAGCTTTCTTT	CASSSHLGSNTEAFF
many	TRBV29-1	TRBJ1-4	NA	TGCAGCGTTGGCAGGGACAACACTAATGAAAAACTGTTTTTT	CSVGRDNTNEKLFF
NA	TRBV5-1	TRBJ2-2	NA	TGCGCCAGCAGCTTGGGACTTATACGGACCGGGGAGCTGTTTTTT	CASSLGLIRTGELFF
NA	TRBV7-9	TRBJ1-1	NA	TGTGCCAGCAGCGCACAGGGATCTGTGAACACTGAAGCTTTCTTT	CASSAQGSVNTEAFF
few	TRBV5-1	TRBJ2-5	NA	TGCGCCAGCAGCTTCGCCCAGAAACTATTCCAAGAGACCCAGTACTTC	CASSFAQKLFQETQYF
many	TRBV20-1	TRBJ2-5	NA	TGCAGTGCAACTCAGGGGTCTAGCAGGGAGACCCAGTACTTC	CSATQGSSRETQYF
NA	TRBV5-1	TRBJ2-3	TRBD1	TGCGCCAGCAGCTTGTTCTTGGACAGGACAGATACGCAGTATTTT	CASSLFLDRTDTQYF
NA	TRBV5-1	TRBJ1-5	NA	TGCGCCAGCAGCTCAGCTACCAATCAGCCCCAGCATTTT	CASSSATNQPQHF
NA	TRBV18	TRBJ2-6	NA	TGTGCCAGCTCCTTGGGGCGATTGGGGCTTGGGGCCAACGTCCTGACTTTC	CASSLGRLGLGANVLTF
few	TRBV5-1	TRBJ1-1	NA	TGCGCCAGCCAGACCACAGCGAACACTGAAGCTTTCTTT	CASQTTANTEAFF
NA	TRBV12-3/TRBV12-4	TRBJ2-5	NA	TGTGCCAGCAGTCCCCGCAATTCCGACGGGACCCAGTACTTC	CASSPRNSDGTQYF
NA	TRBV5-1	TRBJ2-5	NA	TGCGCCAGCAGTTGGGCAGGGCAAGAGACCCAGTACTTC	CASSWAGQETQYF
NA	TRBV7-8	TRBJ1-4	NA	TGTGCCAGCAGCTTATACCACGGGGCAACAACTAATGAAAAACTGTTTTTT	CASSLYHGATTNEKLFF
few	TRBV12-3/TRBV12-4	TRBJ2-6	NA	TGTGCCAGCAGTTCCACAGGGTCTGGGGCCAACGTCCTGACTTTC	CASSSTGSGANVLTF
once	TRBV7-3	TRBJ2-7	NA	TGTGCCAGCAGCCCAGGGGAGGGCCCCTCCTACGAGCAGTACTTC	CASSPGEGPSYEQYF
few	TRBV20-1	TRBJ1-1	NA	TGCAGTGCTAGGTGGCTCTATCGGACAGAGAACACTGAAGCTTTCTTT	CSARWLYRTENTEAFF
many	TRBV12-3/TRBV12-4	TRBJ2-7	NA	TGTGCCAGCAGTTTCGTGACTAGGGACGAGCAGTACTTC	CASSFVTRDEQYF
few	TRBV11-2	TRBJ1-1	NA	TGTGCCAGCACCCGAAACCACAACACTGAAGCTTTCTTT	CASTRNHNTEAFF
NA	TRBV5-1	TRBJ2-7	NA	TGCGCCAGCAACACAGGGTCCTCCTACGAGCAGTACTTC	CASNTGSSYEQYF
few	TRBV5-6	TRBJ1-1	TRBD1	TGTGCCAGCAGCGGGGACAGGGCGGCTGAAGCTTTCTTT	CASSGDRAAEAFF
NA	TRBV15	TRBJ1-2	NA	TGTGCCACCAGCTTGGGAGTCGGCTATGGCTACACCTTC	CATSLGVGYGYTF
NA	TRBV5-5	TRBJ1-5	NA	TGTGCCAGCAGCTTGGTCGGGGGCAGCAATCAGCCCCAGCATTTT	CASSLVGGSNQPQHF
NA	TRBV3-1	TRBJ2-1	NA	TGTGCCAGCAGCCTTCGACAGGCTTTGTCCGAGCAGTTCTTC	CASSLRQALSEQFF
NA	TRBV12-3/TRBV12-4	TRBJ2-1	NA	TGTGCCAGCAGTTTAGCGGGGGGGCCCCATGAGCAGTTCTTC	CASSLAGGPHEQFF
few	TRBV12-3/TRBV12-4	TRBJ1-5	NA	TGTGCCAGCAGTCAGGGCAGTCCGGGTCAGCCCCAGCATTTT	CASSQGSPGQPQHF
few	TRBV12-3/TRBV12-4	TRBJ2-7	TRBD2	TGTGCCAGCAGTCGCCCGGGGGGGGTCTACGAGCAGTACTTC	CASSRPGGVYEQYF
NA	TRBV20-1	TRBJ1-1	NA	TGCAGTGCTTTTTCCCGGGCTGGGAACACTGAAGCTTTCTTT	CSAFSRAGNTEAFF
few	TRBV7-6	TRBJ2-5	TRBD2	TGTGCCAGCAGCGACGCCACTAGCGGTAAAGAGACCCAGTACTTC	CASSDATSGKETQYF
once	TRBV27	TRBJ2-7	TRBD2	TGTGCCAGCAGTCTCCTAGCGGGAGAAGAGCAGTACTTC	CASSLLAGEEQYF
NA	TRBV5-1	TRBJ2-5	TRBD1	TGCGCCAGCAGCTTTATACAGGGGAAAGAGACCCAGTACTTC	CASSFIQGKETQYF